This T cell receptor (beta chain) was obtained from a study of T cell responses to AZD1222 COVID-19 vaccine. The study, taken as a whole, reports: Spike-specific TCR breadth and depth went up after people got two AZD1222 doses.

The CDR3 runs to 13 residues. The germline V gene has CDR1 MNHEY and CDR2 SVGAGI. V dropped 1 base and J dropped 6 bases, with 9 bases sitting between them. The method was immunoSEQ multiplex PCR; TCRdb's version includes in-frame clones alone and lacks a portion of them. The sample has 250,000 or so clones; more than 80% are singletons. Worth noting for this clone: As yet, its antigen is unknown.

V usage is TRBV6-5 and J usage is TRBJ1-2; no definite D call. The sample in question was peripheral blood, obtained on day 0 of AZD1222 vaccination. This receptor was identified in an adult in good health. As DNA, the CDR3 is TGTGCCAGCAGTTACTACCCGAACGATGGCTACACCTTC. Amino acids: CASSYYPNDGYTF.